Listed below are T cell receptor beta chains from one sample, sequenced in a study of CD8 T cells in ankylosing spondylitis. A single record per CDR3 protein comes from TCRdb applying MiXCR to the 5' RACE reads. The sample includes roughly 64,000 distinct CDR3 sequences, about 6% seen only once; the top ten take roughly 5%. The specimen sequenced was synovial fluid, either unsorted or a sorted T cell fraction (not recorded which). The receptors come from a male donor with ankylosing spondylitis. CDR3s include the opening cysteine and the closing phenylalanine or tryptophan. A D gene is named only where the DNA matches it firmly. Clone size is not always given. Where it is, it says once, few, many or a class for expanded clones.

V gene	J gene	D gene	clone size	CDR3 DNA	CDR3 protein
TRBV5-1	TRBJ2-3	NA	few	TGCGCCAGCAGCGCGTTGACTAGCACAGATACGCAGTATTTT	CASSALTSTDTQYF
TRBV28	TRBJ2-1	NA	many	TGTGCCAGCAGTTTATACGTAAGTGAGCAGTTCTTC	CASSLYVSEQFF
TRBV7-6	TRBJ2-1	NA	NA	TGTGCCAGCAGCCCCACTAGGGGGTCGGCTGAGCAGTTCTTC	CASSPTRGSAEQFF
TRBV6-1	TRBJ1-1	NA	many	TGTGCCAGCATGAGGTTAGGGGATACTGAAGCTTTCTTT	CASMRLGDTEAFF
TRBV25-1	TRBJ1-6	NA	NA	TGTGCCAGCAGCTCCCCGGGGTATAGTTCACCCCTCCACTTT	CASSSPGYSSPLHF
TRBV18	TRBJ2-7	NA	many	TGTGCCAGCTCACCACGGGGTGACGAGCAGTACTTC	CASSPRGDEQYF
TRBV20-1	TRBJ1-5	TRBD1	many	TGCAGTGCTAGGGTGGGGACAGGGGTAGGGAGCAATCAGCCCCAGCATTTT	CSARVGTGVGSNQPQHF
TRBV20-1	TRBJ2-3	TRBD2	medium-sized	TGCAGTGCTACTAGCGGCCGCACAGATACGCAGTATTTT	CSATSGRTDTQYF
TRBV5-1	TRBJ2-5	TRBD2	many	TGCGCCAGCAAAGCACTAGCGGGAGTACAGGAGACCCAGTACTTC	CASKALAGVQETQYF
TRBV7-2	TRBJ2-7	NA	many	TGTGCCAGCAGCCAACGGGGGATAAACTACGAGCAGTACTTC	CASSQRGINYEQYF
TRBV18	TRBJ2-7	NA	NA	TGTGCCAGCCCACGCTCAGAAGCCTACGAGCAGTACTTC	CASPRSEAYEQYF
TRBV3-1	TRBJ2-1	NA	many	TGTGCCAGCAGCCAAGGTCTAGCAGTATCCTACAATGAGCAGTTCTTC	CASSQGLAVSYNEQFF
TRBV2	TRBJ1-3	NA	few	TGTGCCAGCAGTGAACAGGGTTTTGGAAACACCATATATTTT	CASSEQGFGNTIYF
TRBV12-3/TRBV12-4	TRBJ2-5	TRBD2	many	TGTGCCAGCAGTTTAGTCCTAGCGGGAGTAGAGACCCAGTACTTC	CASSLVLAGVETQYF
TRBV2	TRBJ2-1	TRBD2	many	TGTGCCAGCAGCACTAGCGGGCCGACCTCCTACAATGAGCAGTTCTTC	CASSTSGPTSYNEQFF
TRBV28	TRBJ2-4	NA	NA	TGTGCCAGCAGTTTTTCCGTAACCAAAAACATTCAGTACTTC	CASSFSVTKNIQYF
TRBV12-5	TRBJ2-7	TRBD2	few	TGTGCTAGTGGTCCTGATCTAGGACTAGCGGGAGATTTGTCCTACGAGCAGTACTTC	CASGPDLGLAGDLSYEQYF
TRBV7-2	TRBJ1-2	NA	many	TGTGCCAGCAGCCCCCAGTCGACGCGCTACACCTTC	CASSPQSTRYTF
TRBV20-1	TRBJ2-3	NA	many	TGCAGTGCTAGGGGAAGCACAGATACGCAGTATTTT	CSARGSTDTQYF
TRBV2	TRBJ2-1	NA	few	TGTGCCAGCGTCACATCCTCCTACAATGAGCAGTTCTTC	CASVTSSYNEQFF
TRBV4-3	TRBJ2-1	NA	many	TGCGCCAGCAGCCCCGCTACGGTTAACAATGAGCAGTTCTTC	CASSPATVNNEQFF
TRBV29-1	TRBJ2-3	TRBD2	many	TGCAGCGTTCGGGCTAGCGGGCCGACAGATACGCAGTATTTT	CSVRASGPTDTQYF
TRBV20-1	TRBJ2-5	TRBD1	many	TGCAGTGCTACAGGGGGTCAAGAGACCCAGTACTTC	CSATGGQETQYF
TRBV5-6	TRBJ2-3	NA	few	TGTGCCAGCAGCTCATCGCGGACTGATCCGCAGTATTTT	CASSSSRTDPQYF
TRBV30	TRBJ2-7	NA	many	TGTGCCTGGAGCCTTGAGTTATACGAGCAGTACTTC	CAWSLELYEQYF
TRBV18	TRBJ2-7	TRBD2	few	TGTGCCAGCTCATTTTATGCCCCGGGACTAGCTCTTAACGAGCAGTACTTC	CASSFYAPGLALNEQYF
TRBV28	TRBJ2-5	TRBD2	many	TGTGCCAGCAGTTTAAGCGCTAGCGGGAGAAGGGAGACCCAGTACTTC	CASSLSASGRRETQYF
TRBV5-1	TRBJ2-6	NA	many	TGCGCCAGCGGAAGACAGGACTCTGGGGCCAACGTCCTGACTTTC	CASGRQDSGANVLTF
TRBV5-1	TRBJ1-6	NA	many	TGCGCCAGCAGCCCCACCGAGGGGGGCGGATCACCCCTCCACTTT	CASSPTEGGGSPLHF
TRBV20-1	TRBJ2-1	TRBD1	NA	TGCAGTGCTAGAGATCCCGGGACAGGGGGTAATGAGCAGTTCTTC	CSARDPGTGGNEQFF
TRBV11-3	TRBJ1-1	TRBD1	few	TGTGCCAGCAGCTGGCGGTCGACAGGGGAAGCTTTCTTT	CASSWRSTGEAFF
TRBV5-1	TRBJ1-1	NA	few	TGCGCCAGCAGCTTGGAAACGGGGACGAACACTGAAGCTTTCTTT	CASSLETGTNTEAFF
TRBV3-1	TRBJ2-7	NA	NA	TGTGCCAGCAGCCAAGAGCGACGGCGGGGACCCTACGAGCAGTACTTC	CASSQERRRGPYEQYF
TRBV12-3/TRBV12-4	TRBJ2-1	TRBD2	many	TGTGCCAGCAGGCCGACTAGCGGACTTTACAATGAGCAGTTCTTC	CASRPTSGLYNEQFF
TRBV11-3	TRBJ2-1	TRBD2	NA	TGTGCCAGCAGCCGAACTCCGGATAGCGGGTACTACAATGAGCAGTTCTTC	CASSRTPDSGYYNEQFF
TRBV28	TRBJ2-1	NA	medium-sized	TGTGCCAGCAGTTCCCTGGACCAGACGGGATATGATGAGCAGTTCTTC	CASSSLDQTGYDEQFF
TRBV12-3/TRBV12-4	TRBJ1-4	NA	NA	TGTGCCAGCAGTCCTCGGACTAATGAAAAACTGTTTTTT	CASSPRTNEKLFF
TRBV12-3/TRBV12-4	TRBJ2-2	NA	many	TGTGCCAGCACAAAAGGACCGAACACCGGGGAGCTGTTTTTT	CASTKGPNTGELFF
TRBV4-2	TRBJ1-2	TRBD1	NA	TGTGCCAGCAGCCTAGCCGGACAGGGGGCAGAGGGCTACACCTTC	CASSLAGQGAEGYTF
TRBV13	TRBJ2-1	NA	many	TGTGCCAGCAGCCCCAGACTCTCTAACTACAATGAGCAGTTCTTC	CASSPRLSNYNEQFF
TRBV20-1	TRBJ2-3	NA	NA	TGCAGTGCTGACCGACTAGATGGGTTTAGCACAGATACGCAGTATTTT	CSADRLDGFSTDTQYF
TRBV15	TRBJ2-1	NA	NA	TGTGCCACCAGCAGGTATGACACGTACAATGAGCAGTTCTTC	CATSRYDTYNEQFF
TRBV15	TRBJ2-3	TRBD2	many	TGTGCCACCAGCTTCCAACCAGCGGGGACCGCAGATACGCAGTATTTT	CATSFQPAGTADTQYF
TRBV13	TRBJ2-2	TRBD1	NA	TGTGCCAGCAGGCGACAGGGGGCTCCTAACACCGGGGAGCTGTTTTTT	CASRRQGAPNTGELFF
TRBV7-2	TRBJ2-1	NA	many	TGTGCCAGCAGCTTAGATTTTAGTTCCTACAATGAGCAGTTCTTC	CASSLDFSSYNEQFF
TRBV2	TRBJ2-2	NA	medium-sized	TGTGCCAGCAGTGCCCTTCCCCCCCGGAACACCGGGGAGCTGTTTTTT	CASSALPPRNTGELFF
TRBV28	TRBJ2-1	NA	NA	TGTGCCAGCAGCTCTTACGGGACTCCCGACAATGAGCAGTTCTTC	CASSSYGTPDNEQFF
TRBV27	TRBJ2-1	NA	many	TGTGCCAGCAGTTTACTGCGGGGCAGGGGGATCAATGAGCAGTTCTTC	CASSLLRGRGINEQFF
TRBV7-9	TRBJ2-7	NA	many	TGTGCCAGCAGCCCTACAGGGTACGAGCAGTACTTC	CASSPTGYEQYF
TRBV7-2	TRBJ1-5	NA	many	TGTGCCAGCAGCTTAGTTGGGGACAGCAATCAGCCCCAGCATTTT	CASSLVGDSNQPQHF
TRBV10-3	TRBJ1-1	TRBD1	many	TGTGCCATCAGGGACAGGGGGGCGAACACTGAAGCTTTCTTT	CAIRDRGANTEAFF
TRBV6-2/TRBV6-3	TRBJ2-1	NA	few	TGTGCCAGCCTCACCGGGACCCCATACAATGAGCAGTTCTTC	CASLTGTPYNEQFF
TRBV7-3	TRBJ2-7	NA	many	TGTGCCAGCAGCGCGATGGTGGGGGGAAGGAAGTACTTC	CASSAMVGGRKYF
TRBV5-1	TRBJ1-1	NA	few	TGCGCCAGCAGCTTGACAGGAAGGAAGACTGAAGCTTTCTTT	CASSLTGRKTEAFF
TRBV30	TRBJ1-2	NA	NA	TGTGCCTGGAGAAACTATGGCTACACCTTC	CAWRNYGYTF
TRBV14	TRBJ2-2	NA	few	TGTGCCAGCAGCCACACGAACACCGGGGAGCTGTTTTTT	CASSHTNTGELFF
TRBV12-3/TRBV12-4	TRBJ2-7	NA	few	TGTGCCAGCAGTTTAGGAGTGGGCTCCTACGAGCAGTACTTC	CASSLGVGSYEQYF
TRBV7-8	TRBJ1-3	NA	NA	TGTGCCAGCAGCTTAGCCGGGCCTTACTCTGGAAACACCATATATTTT	CASSLAGPYSGNTIYF
TRBV29-1	TRBJ2-1	NA	many	TGCAGCGTCGCAACAGGGAAGGGGGATGAGCAGTTCTTC	CSVATGKGDEQFF